This T cell receptor beta chain was captured in a study of blood T cell repertoires in COVID-19. Study context: T cells, B-cell-depleted T cells, or PBMCs supplied cDNA or gDNA.

As processed by the authors: From reference gene primer amplification, estimates of nucleated cell counts were derived. Clones were sequenced by immunoSEQ multiplex PCR, and TCRdb holds only the in-frame ones, with some missing. V and J calls and clone size are those listed in that table; D and trimming were worked out from the DNA. In the table there are 200,000 or so clones, around four fifths of which are singletons. The germline V gene encodes CDR1 SGHTA and CDR2 FQGNSA. This CDR3 spans 16 amino acids. V lost 3 bases to trimming and J lost 4 bases, with 16 bases between them. The V call is TRBV7-2, the J call TRBJ2-1; possibly TRBD2 for D (6 bases). This TCR was recovered from a woman aged 25 to 39 with acute or convalescent COVID-19. Sequencing was performed on peripheral blood. CDR3 sequence: CASSFIPSGEYNEQFF. The CDR3 bases are TGTGCCAGCAGCTTTATCCCCTCGGGGGAATACAATGAGCAGTTCTTC.